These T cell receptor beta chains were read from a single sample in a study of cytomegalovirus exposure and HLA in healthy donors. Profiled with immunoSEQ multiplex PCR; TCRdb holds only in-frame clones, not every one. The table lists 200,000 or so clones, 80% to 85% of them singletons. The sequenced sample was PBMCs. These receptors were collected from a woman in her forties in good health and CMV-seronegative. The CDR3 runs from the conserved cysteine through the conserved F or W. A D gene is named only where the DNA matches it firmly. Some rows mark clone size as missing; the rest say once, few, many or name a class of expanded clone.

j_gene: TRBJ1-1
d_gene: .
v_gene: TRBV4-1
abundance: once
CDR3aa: CASSQTGSLLTEAFF
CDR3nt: TGCGCCAGCAGCCAAACAGGGAGTTTGTTGACTGAAGCTTTCTTT

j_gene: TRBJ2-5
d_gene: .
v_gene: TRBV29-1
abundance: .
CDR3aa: CSVGRFQETQYF
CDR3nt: TGCAGCGTTGGGCGGTTCCAAGAGACCCAGTACTTC

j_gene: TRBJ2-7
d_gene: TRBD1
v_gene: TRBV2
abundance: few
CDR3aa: CASNSHGSPGTGLNEQYF
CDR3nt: TGTGCCAGCAATTCCCATGGCTCACCGGGGACAGGGCTAAATGAGCAGTACTTC

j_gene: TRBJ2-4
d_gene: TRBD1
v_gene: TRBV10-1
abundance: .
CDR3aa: CASSDPTGGASLLAKNIQYF
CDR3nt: TGCGCCAGCAGTGATCCCACAGGGGGCGCTTCCTTACTAGCCAAAAACATTCAGTACTTC

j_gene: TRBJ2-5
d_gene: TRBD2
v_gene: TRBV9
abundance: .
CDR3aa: CASSVGRLAGLSGETQYF
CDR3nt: TGTGCCAGCAGCGTAGGGAGACTAGCGGGCTTAAGTGGGGAGACCCAGTACTTC

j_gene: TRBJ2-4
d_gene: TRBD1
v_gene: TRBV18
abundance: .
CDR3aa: CASSPGTGKNIQYF
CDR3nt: TGTGCCAGCTCACCAGGGACAGGGAAAAACATTCAGTACTTC

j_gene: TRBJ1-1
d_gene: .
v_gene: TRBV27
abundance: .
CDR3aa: CASSSNMNTEAFF
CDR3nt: TGTGCCAGCAGCTCCAACATGAACACTGAAGCTTTCTTT

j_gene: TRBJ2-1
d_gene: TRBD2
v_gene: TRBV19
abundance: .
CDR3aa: CASSMVWGLASDEQFF
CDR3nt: TGTGCCAGTAGTATGGTCTGGGGACTAGCTTCAGATGAGCAGTTCTTC

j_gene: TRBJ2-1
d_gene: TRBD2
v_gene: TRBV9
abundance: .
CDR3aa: CASSVAGDRYNEQFF
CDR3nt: TGTGCCAGCAGCGTGGCGGGAGACCGCTACAATGAGCAGTTCTTC

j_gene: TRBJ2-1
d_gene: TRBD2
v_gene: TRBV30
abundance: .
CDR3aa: CAWSVRTSGDEQFF
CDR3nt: TGTGCCTGGAGTGTAAGGACTAGCGGGGATGAGCAGTTCTTC